Below, 20 T cell receptor beta chains from the same sample are listed, as sequenced in a study of blood T cell repertoires in COVID-19. Clones were read by immunoSEQ multiplex PCR, and TCRdb kept only the in-frame ones, dropping some. The sample records fewer than 150,000 clones, 86% being singletons. The source material was peripheral blood. These receptors originate from an older man who had recovered from COVID-19.

The chain employs TRBV19 and TRBJ1-1; D is ambiguous. The CDR3 consists of 13 residues. The V gene's germline CDR1 is LNHDA and CDR2 SQIVND (reference sequence). The V end was cut by 5 bases, the J end by 1 base, with 8 bases between. The CDR3 DNA follows: TGTGCCAGTAGTTATGGCGGGAACACTGAAGCTTTCTTT. Amino acid sequence: CASSYGGNTEAFF.

This chain links TRBV29-1 with TRBJ2-2; 7 nucleotides agree with TRBD1. The length of the CDR3 is 14 residues. The J segment lost 0 bases and the V segment lost 7 bases, leaving 5 bases of the junction unmatched. Looked up from germline, CDR1 is SQVTM and CDR2 is ANQGSEA. Here the CDR3 DNA reads TGCAGCGCAGGGGGACCAACGAACACCGGGGAGCTGTTTTTT. It is translated as CSAGGPTNTGELFF.

V is TRBV2 and J is TRBJ1-5; unclear D gene. Germline V gives CDR1 SNHLY, CDR2 FYNNEI. Trimming stripped 6 bases from V and 4 bases from J, with 10 bases between. This CDR3 contains 13 residues. CDR3: CASRLGLNQPQHF. In DNA form, the CDR3 reads TGTGCCAGCAGACTCGGACTGAATCAGCCCCAGCATTTT.

The CDR3 DNA is TGTGCCAGCAGCTCTTTAAGGCTGATCCGACAGGGCAAAGAGACCCAGTACTTC. Translated: CASSSLRLIRQGKETQYF. The V call is TRBV7-8, the J call TRBJ2-5; 7 nucleotides align to TRBD1. The V gene's germline CDR1 is SGHVS and CDR2 FQNEAQ. The CDR3 sequence is 18 residues long. V was clipped by 4 bases and J by 3 bases; unmatched bases: 17.

This sequence joins TRBV5-1 and TRBJ1-4; D gene uncertain. Germline V gene sequence: CDR1 SGHRS, CDR2 YFSETQ. With 0 bases removed from V and 0 bases from J, the gap between germline ends came to 12 bases. The length of the CDR3 is 17 residues. CDR3 bases: TGCGCCAGCAGCTTGGCGCCCCGAGGAGCAACTAATGAAAAACTGTTTTTT. Translating it yields CASSLAPRGATNEKLFF.

V and J are TRBV19 and TRBJ1-6; 9 nucleotides match TRBD1. The CDR3 contains 17 residues. V was pared by 5 bases and J by 5 bases, with 10 bases of the junction left unmatched. Germline CDR1 and CDR2: LNHDA and SQIVND (reference sequence). The CDR3 nucleotides are TGTGCCAGTAGTTGGCGGGTACAGGGGGCTGATAATTCACCCCTCCACTTT. Translated, it gives CASSWRVQGADNSPLHF. Full variable domain (outside the CDR3, taken from reference TRBV19 and TRBJ1-6): DGGITQSPKYLFRKEGQNVTLSCEQNLNHDAMYWYRQDPGQGLRLIYYSQIVNDFQKGDIAEGYSVSREKKESFPLTVTSAQKNPTAFYLCASSWRVQGADNSPLHFGNGTRLTVT.

In this sample, this clone turned up a few times. This rearrangement joins TRBV28 to TRBJ1-1, with TRBD1 matching over 7 bases. Germline V gene sequence: CDR1 MDHEN, CDR2 SYDVKM. V gave up 3 bases and J gave up 1 base; unmatched junction bases: 8. The CDR3 covers 16 residues. CDR3 nucleotides: TGTGCCAGCAGTTTTCGACAGGGTTCGGGGAACACTGAAGCTTTCTTT. Its translation: CASSFRQGSGNTEAFF. Drawing the rest from reference TRBV28 and TRBJ1-1, the complete variable domain is DVKVTQSSRYLVKRTGEKVFLECVQDMDHENMFWYRQDPGLGLRLIYFSYDVKMKEKGDIPEGYSVSREKKERFSLILESASTNQTSMYLCASSFRQGSGNTEAFFGQGTRLTVV.

The chain links TRBV5-1 to TRBJ2-1; D is unclear. The CDR3 has 16 amino acids. CDR1 is SGHRS, CDR2 YFSETQ, per germline. Trimming removed 1 base at V and 0 bases at J, with 11 bases between. The CDR3 loop reads CASSLNLPSSYNEQFF. The CDR3 region has the DNA TGCGCCAGCAGCTTGAACTTGCCGAGCTCCTACAATGAGCAGTTCTTC.

V usage is TRBV29-1 and J usage is TRBJ2-7; D gene unclear. CDR1 is SQVTM and CDR2 is ANQGSEA in the germline V gene. The V end lost 5 bases, the J end lost 7 bases, and 9 bases lay between the germline ends. This CDR3 spans 10 amino acids. The CDR3: CSVRSEEQYF. The DNA of the CDR3 is TGCAGCGTTCGATCGGAGGAGCAGTACTTC.

This clone appeared once. The genes are TRBV24-1 and TRBJ1-5; TRBD1 might be the D (5 bases). This CDR3 spans 14 amino acids. Germline V gives CDR1 KGHDR, CDR2 SFDVKD. Trimming pared 4 bases from V and 5 bases from J, leaving 11 bases between. The CDR3 here is CATSDGGGYQPQHF. CDR3 DNA sequence: TGTGCCACCAGTGACGGCGGGGGATATCAGCCCCAGCATTTT.

V and J are TRBV18 and TRBJ2-7, with 7 bases that match TRBD1. From germline, CDR1 is KGHSH and CDR2 LQKENI. There are 13 residues in the CDR3. The J segment lost 2 bases and the V segment lost 5 bases, leaving 3 bases of the junction unmatched. The CDR3 bases are TGTGCCAGCTCATACAGGGGCCCCTACGAGCAGTACTTC. As protein: CASSYRGPYEQYF.

The V gene is TRBV29-1, the J gene TRBJ2-1, with a weak D call TRBD2 (6 bases). The CDR3 length is 16 residues. Germline V CDR1 and CDR2: SQVTM, ANQGSEA. V gave up 2 bases and J gave up 4 bases, with 18 bases separating them. The CDR3 sequence: CSVESTGGRFYNEQFF. The CDR3 DNA reads as TGCAGCGTTGAATCAACAGGAGGGCGCTTTTACAATGAGCAGTTCTTC.

J is TRBJ2-3 and V is TRBV10-3; a weak D match, TRBD1 (5 bases). Trimming pared 0 bases from V and 3 bases from J, leaving 10 bases between. The CDR3 covers 15 residues. The germline gives CDR1 ENHRY, CDR2 SYGVKD. CDR3 residues: CAISESLDRTDTQYF. In nucleotides, the CDR3 is TGTGCCATCAGTGAGTCACTCGACAGAACAGATACGCAGTATTTT.

The chain combines TRBV28 with TRBJ2-5; unclear D gene. The germline V gene encodes CDR1 MDHEN and CDR2 SYDVKM. The length of the CDR3 is 11 residues. Trimming shortened V by 8 bases and J by 1 base, and 5 bases separated the two germline ends. CDR3 in DNA: TGTGCCAGCGGCATCCAAGAGACCCAGTACTTC. Its protein is CASGIQETQYF. Variable domain in full (rest from reference TRBV28 and TRBJ2-5): DVKVTQSSRYLVKRTGEKVFLECVQDMDHENMFWYRQDPGLGLRLIYFSYDVKMKEKGDIPEGYSVSREKKERFSLILESASTNQTSMYLCASGIQETQYFGPGTRLLVL.

This rearrangement joins TRBV28 to TRBJ1-6; D remains ambiguous. The CDR3 is made up of 14 amino acids. The V end was cut by 3 bases, the J end by 6 bases, with 9 bases between. Germline assignment: CDR1 MDHEN and CDR2 SYDVKM. CDR3 loop: CASSLGPFNSPLHF. CDR3 coding DNA: TGTGCCAGCAGTTTGGGCCCGTTTAATTCACCCCTCCACTTT.

This chain joins TRBV6-1 and TRBJ1-2, with D maybe TRBD1 (6 bases). The germline V gene has CDR1 MNHNS and CDR2 SASEGT. The germline V and J ends were trimmed by 0 bases and 6 bases, with 20 bases remaining between them. There are 17 residues in the CDR3. As DNA, the CDR3 is TGTGCCAGCAGTGAAGCAGCGACAGGCAGGGAGCTGAATGGCTACACCTTC. Its translation: CASSEAATGRELNGYTF.

The CDR3 sequence: CASSPRHPGTGGVRSNQPQHF. The CDR3 DNA reads as TGTGCCAGCAGTCCCCGCCACCCCGGGACAGGGGGTGTACGGAGCAATCAGCCCCAGCATTTT. The chain uses TRBV6-2 or TRBV6-3 and TRBJ1-5; 11 bases agree with TRBD1. Trimming cost V 5 bases and J 1 base; bases outside gene matches: 19. The CDR3 consists of 21 residues. From germline, CDR1 is MNHEY and CDR2 SVGEGT.

This sequence joins TRBV18 and TRBJ2-3, with D perhaps matching TRBD1 (6 bases). Trimming left V 3 bases short and J 4 bases short, with 11 bases between. This CDR3 has 14 residues. Germline V gene data show CDR1 as KGHSH and CDR2 as LQKENI. CDR3 coding DNA: TGTGCCAGCTCACCGGCAGGGGATCCAGATACGCAGTATTTT. Protein product: CASSPAGDPDTQYF.

The chain uses TRBV7-9 and TRBJ1-4; D possibly corresponds to TRBD1 (6 bases). The CDR3 length is 15 residues. Germline lookup yields CDR1 SEHNR and CDR2 FQNEAQ (reference sequence). V shed 3 bases and J shed 5 bases, with 13 bases lying between them. CDR3 loop: CASSFAGEANEKLFF. CDR3 in DNA: TGTGCCAGCAGCTTCGCAGGGGAAGCGAATGAAAAACTGTTTTTT.

The gene calls are TRBV2 and TRBJ2-1; TRBD2 matches at 9 bases. The germline V gene encodes CDR1 SNHLY and CDR2 FYNNEI. The CDR3 is 16 amino acids. The ends lost 6 bases at V and 0 bases at J; junction bases unmatched: 6. The CDR3 nucleotides are TGTGCCAGCAGCCCAGCGGGAGGCCCCTCCTACAATGAGCAGTTCTTC. It codes for CASSPAGGPSYNEQFF.